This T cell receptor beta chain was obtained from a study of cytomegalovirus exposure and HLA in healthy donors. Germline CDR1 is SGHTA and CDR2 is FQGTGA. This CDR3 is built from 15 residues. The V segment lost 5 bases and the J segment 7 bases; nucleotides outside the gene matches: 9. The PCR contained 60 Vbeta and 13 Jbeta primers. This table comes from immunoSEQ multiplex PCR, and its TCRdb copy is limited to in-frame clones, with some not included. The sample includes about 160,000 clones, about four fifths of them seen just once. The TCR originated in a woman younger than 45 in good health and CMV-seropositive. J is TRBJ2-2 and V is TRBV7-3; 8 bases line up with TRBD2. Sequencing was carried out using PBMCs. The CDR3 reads CASSPGGAKDGELFF. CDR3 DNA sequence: TGTGCCAGCAGCCCCGGGGGGGCCAAGGACGGGGAGCTGTTTTTT.